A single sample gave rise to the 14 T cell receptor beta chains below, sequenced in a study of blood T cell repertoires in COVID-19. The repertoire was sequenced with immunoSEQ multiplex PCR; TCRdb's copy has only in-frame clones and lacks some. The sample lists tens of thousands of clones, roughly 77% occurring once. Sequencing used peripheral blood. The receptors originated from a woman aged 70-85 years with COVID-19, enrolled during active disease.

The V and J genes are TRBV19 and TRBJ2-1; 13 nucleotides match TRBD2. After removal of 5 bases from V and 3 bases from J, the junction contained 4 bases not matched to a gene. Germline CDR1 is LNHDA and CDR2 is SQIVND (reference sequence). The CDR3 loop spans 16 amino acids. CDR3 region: CASSPRLAGGYNEQFF. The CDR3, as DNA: TGTGCCAGTAGTCCACGACTAGCGGGAGGCTACAATGAGCAGTTCTTC.

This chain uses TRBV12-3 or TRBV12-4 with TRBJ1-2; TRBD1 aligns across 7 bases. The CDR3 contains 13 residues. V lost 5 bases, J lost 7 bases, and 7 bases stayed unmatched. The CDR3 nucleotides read TGTGCCAGCAGTCCCCGACAGGGAGGTGGCTACACCTTC. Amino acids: CASSPRQGGGYTF.

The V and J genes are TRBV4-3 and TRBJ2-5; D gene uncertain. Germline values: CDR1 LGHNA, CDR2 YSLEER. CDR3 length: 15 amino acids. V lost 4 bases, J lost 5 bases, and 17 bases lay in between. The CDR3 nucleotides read TGCGCCAGCAGCCGTAGCATGGCGGCTCGCGAGACCCAGTACTTC. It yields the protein CASSRSMAARETQYF.

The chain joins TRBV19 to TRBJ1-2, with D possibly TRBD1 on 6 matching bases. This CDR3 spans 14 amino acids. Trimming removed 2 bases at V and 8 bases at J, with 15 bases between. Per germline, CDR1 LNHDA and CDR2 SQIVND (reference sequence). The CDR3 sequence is CASSIPGAAGGYTF. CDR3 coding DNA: TGTGCCAGTAGTATACCGGGGGCAGCGGGAGGCTACACCTTC.

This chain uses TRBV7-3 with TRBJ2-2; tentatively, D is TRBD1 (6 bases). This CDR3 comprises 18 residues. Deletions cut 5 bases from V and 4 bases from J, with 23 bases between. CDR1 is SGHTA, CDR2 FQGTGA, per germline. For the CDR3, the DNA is TGTGCCAGCAGCCCACAGGGTAACCCCTGGGTTGGCACCGGGGAGCTGTTTTTT. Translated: CASSPQGNPWVGTGELFF.

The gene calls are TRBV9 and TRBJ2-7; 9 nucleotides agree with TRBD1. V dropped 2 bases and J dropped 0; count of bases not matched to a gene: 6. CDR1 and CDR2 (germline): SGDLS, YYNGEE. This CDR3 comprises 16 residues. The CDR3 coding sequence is TGTGCCAGCAGCGTCGCCGGGACAGGGAACTCCTACGAGCAGTACTTC. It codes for CASSVAGTGNSYEQYF.

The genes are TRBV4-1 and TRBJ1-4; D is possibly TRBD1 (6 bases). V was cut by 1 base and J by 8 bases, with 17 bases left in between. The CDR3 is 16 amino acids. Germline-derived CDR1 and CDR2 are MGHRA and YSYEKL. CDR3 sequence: CASSQGGQGRREKLFF. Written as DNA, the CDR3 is TGCGCCAGCAGCCAAGGTGGGCAGGGGAGAAGAGAAAAACTGTTTTTT.

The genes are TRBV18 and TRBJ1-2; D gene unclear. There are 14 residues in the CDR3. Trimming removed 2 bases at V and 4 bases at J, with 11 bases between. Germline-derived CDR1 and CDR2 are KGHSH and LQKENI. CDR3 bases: TGTGCCAGCTCACCATGGGAGAAGGGCTATGGCTACACCTTC. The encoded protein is CASSPWEKGYGYTF.

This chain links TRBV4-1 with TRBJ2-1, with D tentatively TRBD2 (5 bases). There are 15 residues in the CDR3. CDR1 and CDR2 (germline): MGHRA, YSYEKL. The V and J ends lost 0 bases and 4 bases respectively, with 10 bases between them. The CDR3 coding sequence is TGCGCCAGCAGCCAAGAGGCGGGCTATTACAATGAGCAGTTCTTC. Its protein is CASSQEAGYYNEQFF.

This CDR3 is CATQIESYNEQFF. The CDR3 nucleotides read TGTGCCACTCAGATTGAATCCTACAATGAGCAGTTCTTC. J is TRBJ2-1 and V is TRBV24-1; D is unresolved. This CDR3 contains 13 residues. The germline gives CDR1 KGHDR, CDR2 SFDVKD. V was clipped by 10 bases and J by 1 base, with 10 bases between them.

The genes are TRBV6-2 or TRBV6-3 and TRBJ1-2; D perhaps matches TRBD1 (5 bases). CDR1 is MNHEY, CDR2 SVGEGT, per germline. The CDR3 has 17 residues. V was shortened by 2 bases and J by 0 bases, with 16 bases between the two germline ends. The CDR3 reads CASSYPRAATTNYGYTF. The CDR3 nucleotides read TGTGCCAGCAGTTACCCCAGGGCCGCGACCACTAACTATGGCTACACCTTC.

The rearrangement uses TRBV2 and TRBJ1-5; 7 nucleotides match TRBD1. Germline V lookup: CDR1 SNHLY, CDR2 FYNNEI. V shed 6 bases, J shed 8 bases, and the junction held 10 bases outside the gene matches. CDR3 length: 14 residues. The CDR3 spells CASSPQGPWEPQHF. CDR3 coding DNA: TGTGCCAGCAGCCCACAGGGGCCCTGGGAGCCCCAGCATTTT.

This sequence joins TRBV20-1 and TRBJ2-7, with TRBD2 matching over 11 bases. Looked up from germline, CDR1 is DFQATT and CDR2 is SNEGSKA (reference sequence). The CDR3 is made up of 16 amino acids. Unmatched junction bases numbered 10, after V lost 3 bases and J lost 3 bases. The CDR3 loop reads CSASPPSGGLNYEQYF. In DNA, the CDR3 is TGCAGTGCTAGTCCCCCTAGCGGGGGGTTGAACTACGAGCAGTACTTC.

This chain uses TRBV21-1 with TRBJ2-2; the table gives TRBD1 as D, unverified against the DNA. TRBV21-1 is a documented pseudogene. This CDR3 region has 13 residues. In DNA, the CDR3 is TGTGCCAGCAAAGGGGATGACACCGGGGAGCTGTTTTTT. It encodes CASKGDDTGELFF.